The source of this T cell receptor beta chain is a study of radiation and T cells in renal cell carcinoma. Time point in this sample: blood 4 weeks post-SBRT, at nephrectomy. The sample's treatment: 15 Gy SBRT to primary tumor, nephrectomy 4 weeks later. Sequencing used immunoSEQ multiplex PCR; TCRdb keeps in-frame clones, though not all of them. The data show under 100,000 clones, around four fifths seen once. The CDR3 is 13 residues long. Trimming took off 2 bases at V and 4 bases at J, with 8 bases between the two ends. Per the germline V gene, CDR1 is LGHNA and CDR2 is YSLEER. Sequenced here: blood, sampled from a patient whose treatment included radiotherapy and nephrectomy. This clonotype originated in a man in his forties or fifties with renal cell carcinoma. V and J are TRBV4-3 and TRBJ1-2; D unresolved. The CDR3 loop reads CASSQLSGYGYTF. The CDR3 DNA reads TGCGCCAGCAGCCAACTGAGCGGCTATGGCTACACCTTC.